Shown below are 7 T cell receptor beta chains from a single sample sequenced in a study of T cell repertoires in cytomegalovirus infection. TCRdb re-called the reads with MiXCR, one entry per CDR3 protein. Here the sample spans tens of thousands of distinct CDR3 sequences, roughly 3.5% being singletons. Sequencing used PBMCs. The receptors come from a human donor in good health (CMV status not recorded). Some clones in this sample may be carry-over from other donors' samples.

As concerns this clonotype: This may stem from a read error, because a much larger clone lies one nucleotide away. The rearrangement links TRBV7-9 to TRBJ2-1; D not certain. Germline V gene data show CDR1 as SEHNR and CDR2 as FQNEAQ (reference sequence). This CDR3 has 13 amino acids. Deletions cut 5 bases from V and 10 bases from J, with 15 bases between. CDR3 region: CASSNPFYREQFF. In DNA, the CDR3 is TGTGCCAGCAGCAACCCATTTTATCGGGAGCAGTTCTTC.

This clonotype was seen ten or more times. This chain's CDR3 is CASSSPYQPQHF. The DNA for the CDR3 is TGTGCCAGCAGCTCGCCCTATCAGCCCCAGCATTTT. This chain links TRBV7-2 with TRBJ1-5, with D uncertain. The CDR3 contains 12 residues. Trimming shortened V by 4 bases and J by 5 bases, and 6 bases separated the two germline ends. Germline V gene sequence: CDR1 SGHTA, CDR2 FQGNSA.

This clonotype occurred many times. The genes are TRBV7-2 and TRBJ2-7; perhaps TRBD1 as D (5 bases). Deletions cut 5 bases from V and 9 bases from J, with 23 bases between. Germline assignment: CDR1 SGHTA and CDR2 FQGNSA. CDR3 length equals 15 residues. The CDR3: CASSPLPFGAVGQYF. The CDR3 DNA is TGTGCCAGCAGCCCGCTCCCGTTTGGGGCAGTGGGGCAGTACTTC.

Many counts were recorded for this clonotype. The chain carries TRBV5-4 and TRBJ2-3; 9 bases fit TRBD2. Germline V gives CDR1 SGHNT, CDR2 YYREEE (reference sequence). The CDR3 totals 16 residues. Trimming at V came to 0 bases and at J to 1 base, leaving 3 bases not matched to a gene. The CDR3 sequence: CASSLGRGGRTDTQYF. The DNA of the CDR3 is TGTGCCAGCAGCTTGGGGCGGGGGGGTCGCACAGATACGCAGTATTTT.

Many counts were recorded for this clonotype. The chain carries TRBV20-1 and TRBJ2-4; D unresolved. The CDR3 covers 15 residues. CDR1 is DFQATT and CDR2 is SNEGSKA in the germline V gene (reference sequence). V gave up 3 bases and J gave up 0 bases, with 12 bases separating them. As DNA, the CDR3 is TGCAGTGCTAGGTCCTCTTTTATAGCCAAAAACATTCAGTACTTC. Residues: CSARSSFIAKNIQYF.

The table lists this clonotype with many counts. The chain employs TRBV12-3 or TRBV12-4 and TRBJ1-2; D not certain. Deletions cut 0 bases from V and 4 bases from J, with 9 bases between. The CDR3 consists of 14 residues. CDR3 protein: CASSLAAAAYGYTF. The CDR3 nucleotides are TGTGCCAGCAGTTTAGCGGCGGCAGCCTATGGCTACACCTTC.

This clonotype was seen repeatedly, ten times or more. CDR3 in DNA: TGTGCCAGCAGCGCGGACAGAGTGAACACTGAAGCTTTCTTT. Encoded protein: CASSADRVNTEAFF. This sequence joins TRBV7-2 and TRBJ1-1; possibly TRBD1 for D (6 bases). V was trimmed by 5 bases and J by 0 bases, leaving 10 bases between them. The CDR3 runs to 14 residues. Germline V CDR1 and CDR2: SGHTA, FQGNSA.